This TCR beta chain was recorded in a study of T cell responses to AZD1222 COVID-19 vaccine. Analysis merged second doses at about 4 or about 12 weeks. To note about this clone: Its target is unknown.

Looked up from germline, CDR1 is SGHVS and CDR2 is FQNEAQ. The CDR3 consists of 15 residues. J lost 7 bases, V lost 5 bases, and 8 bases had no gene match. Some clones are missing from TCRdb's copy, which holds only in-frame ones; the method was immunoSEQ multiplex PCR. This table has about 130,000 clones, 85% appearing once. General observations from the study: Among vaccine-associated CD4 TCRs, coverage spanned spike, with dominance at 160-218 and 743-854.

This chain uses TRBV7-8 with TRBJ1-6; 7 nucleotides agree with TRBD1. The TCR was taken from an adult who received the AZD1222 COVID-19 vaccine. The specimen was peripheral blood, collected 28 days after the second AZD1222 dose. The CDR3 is CASSVPGTANSPLHF. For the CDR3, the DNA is TGTGCCAGCAGCGTCCCCGGGACAGCGAATTCACCCCTCCACTTT.